This T cell receptor beta chain emerged from a study of cytomegalovirus exposure and HLA in healthy donors (dated by TCRdb to 2016 to 2017). Concerning the study at large: In an earlier analysis of around 540 of the donors, 276 Gb of sequence data and 90 million to 130 million unique TCR beta sequences from roughly 180 million T cells were reported. Among about 400 genotyped donors of the cohort, an average of around 220,000 unique TCR beta nucleotide sequences was sequenced per donor, of which about 18% were non-productive. Donor age, sex, ethnicity and CMV serostatus were compiled together with the repertoire data. The aim of the study was to test whether cataloging public T cell receptors could identify signatures of past pathogen exposure. A later analysis re-examined previously published TCR beta repertoires from more than 550 donors and added high-resolution HLA genotyping to investigate patterns of TCR occurrence. Of the roughly 400 genotyped donors, approximately 80% fell in the genetic ancestry cluster associated with self-reported Caucasian donors. Because of strong linkage in the cohort, a handful of DR-DQ haplotypes were treated as single units for association and clustering. To predict cytomegalovirus infection status, the study brought together high-throughput TCR immunosequencing, statistical association of individual TCRs with disease status, and machine learning. An earlier analysis of 450 to 750 of the donors used high-throughput TCR beta sequencing to judge whether each TCR beta V gene segment behaved as functional or pseudogenic. Using immunosequencing, the study profiled T cell repertoires from fewer than 700 subjects and related those repertoires to cytomegalovirus serostatus. Both class I and class II loci were covered by HLA typing, at four-digit resolution. A later genetic analysis took genome-wide SNP genotypes for 398 of the 666 donors and used that subset as a discovery cohort. In the later analysis, no new phenotypic data were used to find candidate immune exposures; instead, reliance was placed on TCR beta sequences and their occurrence across donors. Along with the roughly 670-subject first cohort, a separate validation cohort of 120 different subjects was used. The number of donors typed differed by locus, with roughly 629-640 for A, B, C, DRB1 and DQB1, around 500 for DQA1, approximately 570 for DPA1, and approximately 470 for DPB1. All discovery cohort repertoires had been generated using a single sequencing platform. About 300 gigabases of sequencing data and approximately 85 million unique TCR sequences were included in an early release covering about 700 HLA-typed donors.

Receptor amplification or capture employed the immunoSEQ multiplex PCR assay. A mixture of 60 forward primers for TCR Vbeta segments and 13 reverse primers for TCR Jbeta segments was used in the multiplex PCR. The CDR3 region of rearranged TCR beta genes was amplified from genomic DNA with a multiplex PCR assay. Amplified TCR beta libraries were sequenced as 87-base-pair reads on the Illumina HiSeq System. In the paper's pipeline: A later analysis tallied roughly 78 million unique TCR beta chains across the 660 or so repertoires, and approximately 12 million of those chains were shared by two or more donors. A nearest-neighbor algorithm error-corrected the raw reads and collapsed the reads into unique sequences, merging closely related sequences to remove PCR and sequencing errors. CDR3 sequences were aligned to IMGT reference sequences to assign V, D and J gene segments. Each retained sequence needed at least a six-nucleotide match to both a V gene segment and a J gene segment. A rearrangement counted as productive if the CDR3 had no stop codons and remained in frame with V and J, and every other rearrangement counted as non-productive. CDR3 was defined by IMGT convention, running from the second conserved V-encoded cysteine to the conserved J-encoded phenylalanine. Sequences without an unambiguous match to a single V gene segment were excluded from the earlier analysis of about 600 of the donors. In an earlier analysis of some 590 of the donors, V segments were called functional above 56.7% productive rearrangements and were called segregating when the between-donor standard deviation exceeded 5%. To diagnose cytomegalovirus status from the catalog of TCR beta chain sequences, a statistical classification framework was built. V and J gene assignment, in a later analysis, came from comparing TCR nucleotide sequences with IMGT/GENE-DB human TR gene sequences. A later analysis assigned CDR3 sequences and most-parsimonious VDJ recombination scenarios with the TCRdist pipeline. In a later analysis, every TCR beta chain was defined by the combination of its CDR3 amino acid sequence and its V-gene family, and reads without a unique V-gene family were dropped. A later analysis removed several hundred highly shared, low-generation-probability nucleotide sequences to deal with suspected cross-contamination and a sequencing artifact. In a later analysis, a clonal expansion index for each public chain was calculated from normalized within-repertoire ranks of inferred template counts. Generation probabilities in a later analysis came from a VDJ recombination model fitted to out-of-frame rearrangements, and those results were checked against IGoR. In a later analysis, hypergeometric tests were used to score TCR-TCR, TCR-HLA and TCR-CMV co-occurrence, with a repertoire-size bias correction applied to TCR pairs. A later analysis estimated false discovery rates by permuting HLA or CMV assignments 20 times. In a later analysis, co-occurring TCRs were grouped using DBSCAN, and TCRdist sequence similarity was added for clustering within HLA-allele-positive subsets. For co-occurrence clustering, repertoires with fewer than 30,000 or more than 120,000 public chains were excluded, along with about five repertoires with anomalous nucleotide sharing. Entries here come from immuneACCESS through TCRdb and include only in-frame sequences with V and J called. Some clones fail to appear in such tables; in the studies checked, an unresolved V gene covers under half of the shortfall, and the cause of the remainder is unknown. Clonal size and the V and J genes are those of that table, whereas D and trimming came from the DNA. This sample gives 160,000 or so clones in total; more than 60% of them show up just once. In total, the top ten clones hold 2.5% of the sample.

The cohort comprised more than 550 healthy bone marrow donors. Cohort members were all nominally healthy when sampled, although unrecorded immune exposures were likely present. Of the roughly 700 cohort members, more than 250 had a positive CMV serostatus and 350 to 450 had a negative one, while no CMV serostatus was recorded for the donor. Each donor provided a peripheral blood sample, and peripheral blood mononuclear cells were used for TCR beta sequencing. The Qiagen DNeasy Blood Extraction Kit was used to extract genomic DNA from the blood cell samples. A note on this clone: The antigen it binds to is not known. The sample holds no much larger clone one base away, and base qualities are not on file.

The full study reports these points: In an earlier analysis of under 600 of the donors, most TCR beta V segments were observed in productive rearrangements about 90% or about 30% of the time, broadly matching IMGT annotations. Most CMV-associated TCR beta chains appeared to be HLA-restricted in a later analysis, and the HLA associations seemed to be driven largely by CMV exposure. Most TCR sequences were seen in very few donors, while some public TCRs were found in many individuals. The authors suggested that the approach could potentially be generalized to other disease states and immunological phenotypes. In vitro tests confirmed that a few of the cytomegalovirus-associated TCR beta chains recognize cytomegalovirus antigens. In a later analysis, HLA-associated TCR beta chains were found to be more clonally expanded and to have lower generation probabilities than equally common non-associated chains. A group of highly shared sequence variants was considered likely to be a technical artifact of the sequencing pipeline. The cohort was sequenced for TCR beta chains only, and without alpha or paired-chain data the features that could be detected were limited. HLA typing was unavailable for some donors at each locus, so association tests used only the typed subset. Linkage disequilibrium might explain the correlated functional status among segregating V segments, but an unknown experimental factor could not be ruled out. The classifier was reported to diagnose cytomegalovirus status with high specificity and sensitivity in both the original and validation cohorts. A further reported finding was that TCR beta sequences accurately predicted the HLA-A and HLA-B alleles for most subjects in the first cohort. A later analysis found that TCR association rates varied across HLA loci, with DRB1 alleles showing the most associated TCRs and HLA-C alleles the fewest. The presence/absence analyses assumed that sequencing depth was roughly uniform across donors, and that assumption may not be true. In a later genetic analysis, a missense DCLRE1C variant was associated with V-gene and J-gene trimming of TCR beta chains, and the association was replicated in an independent cohort. A total of 164 TCR beta chains were listed by the study as associated with cytomegalovirus. Immune exposure information for the cohort was limited to CMV serostatus. Some IMGT-functional V segments, including TRBV6-2 and TRBV6-3, could not be told apart with the 87-base-pair reads, so those segments were excluded. When HLA alleles, especially DR and DQ, strongly co-occurred, attributing TCR associations to individual alleles was difficult. In a later analysis, 16,951 TCR beta sequences were associated with specific HLA alleles at a false discovery rate of 0.05. According to a later genetic analysis, donors in an Asian-associated ancestry cluster had fewer N-insertions in productive TCRs than the roughly 670-donor mean. Because counts were too low, fewer than 20 rarely observed V segments, including chromosome 9 orphons, were excluded from the earlier analysis of under 650 of the donors. Several of the top co-occurrence clusters appeared to be linked to parvovirus B19, influenza, CMV and Epstein-Barr virus, according to a later analysis.

Trimming takes 3 bases from V and 0 bases from J, and the germline ends sit 18 bases apart. The CDR3 runs 18 residues from the cysteine to the phenylalanine. Left in the record is the CDR3 DNA by itself, 54 bases read in frame from the first base. According to the germline V gene, CDR1 reads KGHSH and CDR2 reads LQKENI. This receptor chain uses TRBV18 and TRBJ2-4; the D region possibly corresponds to TRBD1 (7 bases align). The receptor comes from a human donor in good health. The sequencing input was PBMCs. CDR3 reads: CASSPRQGGGLAKNIQYF. The DNA sequence is TGTGCCAGCTCACCTAGACAGGGCGGAGGGCTAGCCAAAAACATTCAGTACTTC.